This T cell receptor beta chain was captured in a study of blood T cell repertoires in COVID-19. Study context: Both acute and convalescent COVID-19 samples were obtained from the United States, Italy and Spain. The analysed material was cDNA or gDNA that came from T cells, B-cell-depleted T cells, or PBMCs.

This CDR3 is 15 amino acids long. The germline V gene has CDR1 SNHLY and CDR2 FYNNEI. Trimming removed 2 bases from V and 8 bases from J; junction bases left unmatched: 9. In the authors' workflow: From reference gene primer amplification, estimates of nucleated cell counts were derived. Assay used: immunoSEQ multiplex PCR; TCRdb lists only in-frame clones, some missing. The D gene and trimming were derived from the DNA, and the V and J assignments and clone size from that table. Here the sample spans around 75,000 clones, roughly 89% being singletons. This sequence originates from a man between 45 and 60 years old with acute or convalescent COVID-19. Source material: peripheral blood. V gene TRBV2 combines with J gene TRBJ2-1; TRBD2 agrees at 7 bases. The CDR3 DNA follows: TGTGCCAGCAGTGAATCGTTACTAGCGTTCTATGAGCAGTTCTTC. Its translation: CASSESLLAFYEQFF. The full variable domain, completed using reference TRBV2 and TRBJ2-1, is EPEVTQTPSHQVTQMGQEVILRCVPISNHLYFYWYRQILGQKVEFLVSFYNNEISEKSEIFDDQFSVERPDGSNFTLKIRSTKLEDSAMYFCASSESLLAFYEQFFGPGTRLTVL.